This T cell receptor beta chain derives from a study of Graves' ophthalmopathy and Graves' hyperthyroidism. As the template, RNA transcripts were used to amplify TCR beta CDR3 regions. HTBI primers served in a first-round RT-PCR, which a second-round multiplex PCR followed. TCRdb processed the multiplex PCR reads anew with MiXCR; each CDR3 protein has one entry. The repertoire holds 400,000 to 450,000 distinct CDR3 sequences, with under 25% as singletons. Excluded: other autoimmune disease, uncontrolled infection, pregnancy or lactation. Thyroid ultrasound, orbital computed tomography, TRAb, serum thyroxine and clinical symptoms formed the basis of diagnosis. Trimming took 2 bases from V and 5 from J, leaving 12 bases between them. CDR3 length: 13 amino acids. Germline V gene lookup returns CDR1 GTSNPN and CDR2 SVGIG (reference sequence).

The sequence was obtained from a woman aged 18 to 35 with stable Graves' hyperthyroidism. The V call is TRBV30, the J call TRBJ1-1; no reliable D call. The source material was peripheral blood. For the CDR3, the DNA is TGTGCCTGGAGTCAGGACTCGGAGACTGAAGCTTTCTTT. Its translation is CAWSQDSETEAFF.